The T cell receptor beta chain under discussion was sequenced for a study of blood T cell repertoires in COVID-19 (dated by TCRdb to 2018 to 2020). Study-level background: Samples from collaborators originated in the United States, Italy and Spain and spanned both the acute and convalescent phases of COVID-19. The material from the prospective study consisted of cDNA or gDNA derived from T cells, B-cell-depleted T cells, or PBMCs. Subjects who had been exposed to COVID-19, were actively infected with it, or had recovered from it provided the deeply sampled blood TCRbeta repertoires that made up the dataset. The repertoires were released in a freely available public database intended as a resource for research on the immune response to SARS-CoV-2. The samples were drawn from the first 160 participants of the ongoing ImmuneRACE study and from 950 to 1,500 subjects provided by 6 global collaborators. Nearly every sample came with metadata listing a de-identified subject ID, COVID-19 status, age in years and sex. Where available, HLA class I and class II types were taken from metadata supplied by the sample provider and were not determined by assay-based typing. Findings and caveats that apply to the study as a whole: The amount of clinical and demographic metadata varied by source and participant and was provided uncurated.

TCRbeta CDR3 regions were amplified from genomic DNA using the immunoSEQ Assay, a bias-controlled multiplex PCR. Processing in the source paper ran as follows. The number of nucleated cells in each sample was estimated from the amplification of reference gene primers within the assay. To quantify the absolute abundance of each unique TCRbeta CDR3 rearrangement, sequence reads were collapsed and filtered. For each sample, productive Simpson clonality was calculated as the square root of Simpson's diversity index over productive rearrangements. TCRdb retrieved this table from immuneACCESS and kept in-frame rearrangements only. Not all clones are present; in checked studies, unresolved V genes account for under half, and no reason is known for the remainder. V and J calls and clone size follow that table, whereas D and trimming were derived from the DNA. Across this sample there are roughly 220,000 clones, with roughly 88% seen only once. The top ten constitute over 3% of the sample.

Participants in the prospective study were enrolled through a virtual design, were aged roughly 18 to 100 years, and lived in approximately 25 United States geographic areas. To assign participants to cohorts, the prospective study relied on clinical history that participants themselves reported in a screening survey and a study questionnaire. Mobile phlebotomists in the prospective study collected whole blood, serum and a nasopharyngeal or oropharyngeal swab from every participant. Participants in the prospective study had the option to provide additional blood draws and questionnaires over a roughly two-month period. Before DNA extraction, blood samples from the prospective study were shipped at room temperature or frozen. Details on this clone: The target of this receptor is not known. Base qualities were left out, and no much larger clone turns up one base away.

The V end gives up 1 base and the J end 3 bases, leaving 11 bases in the junction not matched to a gene. The CDR3 goes from the cysteine to the phenylalanine over 16 residues. Left in the record is the CDR3 DNA by itself, 48 bases read in frame from the first base. CDR1 and CDR2 are drawn from the germline V gene: SQVTM, ANQGSEA. The chain is encoded by TRBV29-1 joined to TRBJ1-2, with TRBD1 matching 7 junction bases. The source of this sequence is a middle-aged woman with acute COVID-19. The specimen sequenced was PBMCs or T cells enriched from blood (not recorded which). The CDR3 sequence is CSVEVRNRGSDYGYTF. The DNA sequence is given as TGCAGCGTTGAAGTTAGAAACAGGGGTTCTGACTATGGCTACACCTTC.